The 22 T cell receptor beta chains below come from one sample, sequenced in a study of CXCR3-negative and CXCR3-positive naive CD8 T cells. All TRB cDNA libraries came from 5' RACE performed with UMI labels. TCRdb re-called the 5' RACE reads and catalogs CDR3 proteins one per entry, DNA excluded. The listing contains approximately 83,000 distinct CDR3 sequences. Sequencing was carried out using naive CXCR3- CD8+ T cells from blood. Described subset: CD45RO-CCR7+CD27+CD95- naive CD8+ T cells lacking CXCR3 (TNR3-). These receptors were taken from a human donor in good health. Some clones in this sample may be carry-over from other donors' samples.

The chain combines TRBV7-9 with TRBJ1-1; TCRdb's D call of TRBD1 is untestable without DNA. The CDR3 sequence is 13 residues long. CDR1 SEHNR and CDR2 FQNEAQ come from the germline V gene (reference sequence). This CDR3 is CASTPTGSTEAFF.

The CDR3 sequence is CASSQGGTSEWDEQFF. J is TRBJ2-1 and V is TRBV4-3; the D gene TCRdb calls, TRBD2, cannot be checked with no DNA. The CDR3 consists of 16 residues. CDR1 is LGHNA, CDR2 YSLEER, per germline.

The chain couples TRBV4-3 to TRBJ1-2; TCRdb picks TRBD1, but there is no DNA to check that call. The CDR3 runs 14 residues. Germline V gene lookup returns CDR1 LGHNA and CDR2 YSLEER. The CDR3 here is CASSPGTNLYGYTF.

V usage is TRBV7-7 and J usage is TRBJ2-2; TCRdb designates TRBD2, a call that cannot be tested without DNA. This CDR3 is built from 15 residues. CDR1 and CDR2 from the germline V gene are SSHAT and FNYEAQ (reference sequence). CDR3 loop: CASSIGGTYTGELFF.

The chain recombines TRBV7-2 with TRBJ2-1; TCRdb's D call, TRBD2, is unchecked because there is no DNA. Germline-derived CDR1 and CDR2 are SGHTA and FQGNSA. There are 16 residues in the CDR3. CDR3 protein: CASRHLVPASYNEQFF.

This chain connects TRBV11-3 to TRBJ2-1; TCRdb indicates TRBD2, and absent DNA this call remains unverified. Germline CDR1 SGHNT, CDR2 YENEEA. The CDR3 contains 14 residues. The CDR3 protein is CASSLGLPADEQFF.

The chain uses TRBV2 and TRBJ2-5. This CDR3 is 11 amino acids long. Germline V lookup: CDR1 SNHLY, CDR2 FYNNEI. The chain's CDR3 is CANSFQETQYF.

This chain links TRBV13 with TRBJ2-1. In germline, CDR1 is PRHDT, CDR2 FYEKMQ (reference sequence). This CDR3 has 14 residues. CDR3 amino acids: CASSLGLTYNEQFF.

The rearrangement uses TRBV28 and TRBJ2-7; TCRdb's assignment of TRBD1 cannot be checked, as there is no DNA. This CDR3 contains 15 residues. Looked up from germline, CDR1 is MDHEN and CDR2 is SYDVKM. The CDR3 protein is CASSSPFDRVHEQYF. Full variable domain (outside the CDR3, taken from reference TRBV28 and TRBJ2-7): DVKVTQSSRYLVKRTGEKVFLECVQDMDHENMFWYRQDPGLGLRLIYFSYDVKMKEKGDIPEGYSVSREKKERFSLILESASTNQTSMYLCASSSPFDRVHEQYFGPGTRLTVT.

This chain uses TRBV7-8 with TRBJ1-1. The CDR3 spans 14 residues. Looked up from germline, CDR1 is SGHVS and CDR2 is FQNEAQ. The CDR3 is CASSLGQAGTEAFF.

The rearrangement uses TRBV11-1 and TRBJ2-3; TCRdb's D call of TRBD1 is untestable without DNA. Germline CDR1 is SGHAT and CDR2 is FQDESV (reference sequence). The CDR3 consists of 17 residues. The CDR3 region is CASSFGGTGISSDTQYF. The full variable domain, completed using reference TRBV11-1 and TRBJ2-3, is EAEVAQSPRYKITEKSQAVAFWCDPISGHATLYWYRQILGQGPELLVQFQDESVVDDSQLPKDRFSAERLKGVDSTLKIQPAELGDSAMYLCASSFGGTGISSDTQYFGPGTRLTVL.

The chain couples TRBV20-1 to TRBJ1-4. Germline CDR1 DFQATT, CDR2 SNEGSKA (reference sequence). The CDR3 is 16 amino acids. The CDR3 sequence is CSARASRGFANEKLFF.

This chain uses TRBV7-3 with TRBJ2-7; TCRdb picks TRBD1, but there is no DNA to check that call. This CDR3 region has 14 residues. Germline V gene sequence: CDR1 SGHTA, CDR2 FQGTGA. CDR3: CASRADRDIDEQYF. The whole variable domain, remainder taken from reference TRBV7-3 and TRBJ2-7, is GAGVSQTPSNKVTEKGKYVELRCDPISGHTALYWYRQSLGQGPEFLIYFQGTGAADDSGLPNDRFFAVRPEGSVSTLKIQRTERGDSAVYLCASRADRDIDEQYFGPGTRLTVT.

This rearrangement joins TRBV13 to TRBJ2-1; absent DNA, TCRdb's TRBD1 call cannot be checked. This CDR3 contains 13 residues. The germline V gene encodes CDR1 PRHDT and CDR2 FYEKMQ (reference sequence). CDR3 amino acids: CASSPSPGQGFGF.

The chain couples TRBV2 to TRBJ2-5; TCRdb designates TRBD2, a call that cannot be tested without DNA. The CDR3 covers 16 residues. Germline V gene sequence: CDR1 SNHLY, CDR2 FYNNEI. This chain's CDR3 is CASRPPGLGLQETQYF.

The chain is built from TRBV6-5 and TRBJ1-2; the TCRdb call, TRBD1, lacks DNA for checking. CDR3 length equals 13 residues. Germline V gene lookup returns CDR1 MNHEY and CDR2 SVGAGI. This chain's CDR3 is CASSEDRGYGYTF.

The chain uses TRBV6-2 or TRBV6-3 and TRBJ2-6; no DNA is available, so the TRBD1 call from TCRdb remains unchecked. Germline V gives CDR1 MNHEY, CDR2 SVGEGT. The CDR3 covers 15 residues. The CDR3 sequence is CASSYSGPGANVLTF.

The rearrangement links TRBV6-5 to TRBJ2-7; checking the TCRdb D call of TRBD1 is not possible without DNA. Per the germline V gene, CDR1 is MNHEY and CDR2 is SVGAGI. The length of the CDR3 is 13 residues. The CDR3 is CASSPGTLYEQYF.

The V gene is TRBV7-7, the J gene TRBJ2-5; TCRdb's D call, TRBD2, is unchecked because there is no DNA. The CDR3 sequence is 15 residues long. The germline V gene encodes CDR1 SSHAT and CDR2 FNYEAQ (reference sequence). CDR3 in amino acids: CASSLLRGPGETQYF.

The chain has TRBV7-8 and TRBJ1-5. This CDR3 is built from 13 residues. Per germline, CDR1 SGHVS and CDR2 FQNEAQ. CDR3 loop: CASSPDSYQPQHF. The full variable domain, completed using reference TRBV7-8 and TRBJ1-5, is GAGVSQSPRYKVAKRGQDVALRCDPISGHVSLFWYQQALGQGPEFLTYFQNEAQLDKSGLPSDRFFAERPEGSVSTLKIQRTQQEDSAVYLCASSPDSYQPQHFGDGTRLSIL.

This CDR3 is CASSLALGAGNTIYF. This chain links TRBV7-6 with TRBJ1-3. Germline V gene lookup returns CDR1 SGHVS and CDR2 FNYEAQ. The length of the CDR3 is 15 residues.

The CDR3: CASSLPPYNEQFF. The J gene is TRBJ2-1, the V gene TRBV5-1. Germline values: CDR1 SGHRS, CDR2 YFSETQ. The CDR3 runs to 13 residues.